Shown below are 20 T cell receptor beta chains from a single sample sequenced in a study of cytomegalovirus exposure and HLA in healthy donors. Sequencing used immunoSEQ multiplex PCR; TCRdb keeps in-frame clones, though not all of them. The data hold 45,000 to 70,000 clones, with more than 85% observed a single time. Input material: PBMCs. The receptors were sampled from a woman under 30 in good health and CMV-seronegative.

The CDR3 reads CAWQQGANYNEQFF. For the CDR3, the DNA is TGTGCCTGGCAACAGGGGGCGAATTACAATGAGCAGTTCTTC. The chain uses TRBV30 and TRBJ2-1, with TRBD1 identical over 9 bases. Germline loops: CDR1 GTSNPN, CDR2 SVGIG (reference sequence). After removal of 5 bases from V and 4 bases from J, the junction contained 6 bases not matched to a gene. The CDR3 extends over 14 amino acids.

This rearrangement joins TRBV6-6 to TRBJ2-1; D might be TRBD2 (5 bases). The V gene's germline CDR1 is MNHNY and CDR2 SVGAGI (reference sequence). There are 13 residues in the CDR3. The V end lost 0 bases, the J end lost 7 bases, and 7 bases lay between the germline ends. This chain's CDR3 is CASSYSRGNEQFF. The CDR3 bases are TGTGCCAGCAGTTACTCACGGGGAAATGAGCAGTTCTTC.

This chain connects TRBV27 to TRBJ1-1; D unclear. Trimming took 8 bases from V and 1 from J, leaving 8 bases between them. The CDR3 is 12 amino acids. The germline gives CDR1 MNHEY, CDR2 SMNVEV (reference sequence). The CDR3 loop reads CASDGGNTEAFF. In nucleotides, the CDR3 is TGTGCCAGCGATGGCGGGAACACTGAAGCTTTCTTT.

The chain is built from TRBV6-4 and TRBJ2-3; D is uncertain. The CDR3 is 13 residues long. Germline loops: CDR1 MRHNA, CDR2 SNTAGT. V was pared by 0 bases and J by 3 bases, with 4 bases between. The CDR3 DNA sequence: TGTGCCAGCAGTGACTCCCCTACAGATACGCAGTATTTT. Its translation: CASSDSPTDTQYF.

The chain joins TRBV19 to TRBJ2-3; unclear D gene. This CDR3 contains 13 residues. Trimming removed 3 bases from V and 4 bases from J, with 8 bases in between. Germline CDR1 LNHDA, CDR2 SQIVND (reference sequence). The DNA of the CDR3 is TGTGCCAGTAGTATTGGCTTTTCAGATACGCAGTATTTT. Translation: CASSIGFSDTQYF.

The chain is built from TRBV7-2 and TRBJ2-1, with 9 bases that match TRBD1. CDR3 length: 15 residues. V lost 5 bases and J lost 0; bases outside the gene matches: 2. Germline values: CDR1 SGHTA, CDR2 FQGNSA. This CDR3 is CASSEDRGSYNEQFF. CDR3 sequence (DNA): TGTGCCAGCAGCGAGGACAGGGGCTCCTACAATGAGCAGTTCTTC.

The V call is TRBV10-3, the J call TRBJ1-2; possibly TRBD1 for D (5 bases). This CDR3 region has 14 residues. Trimming shortened V by 6 bases and J by 6 bases, and 17 bases separated the two germline ends. CDR1 is ENHRY, CDR2 SYGVKD, per germline. For the CDR3, the DNA is TGTGCCATCAGGCAGGGAGGAATTGGGGATGGCTACACCTTC. It codes for CAIRQGGIGDGYTF.

The genes are TRBV19 and TRBJ1-2, with D perhaps matching TRBD1 (5 bases). V was cut by 7 bases and J by 0 bases, with 15 bases left in between. CDR1 is LNHDA and CDR2 is SQIVND in the germline V gene (reference sequence). The CDR3 consists of 15 residues. DNA of the CDR3: TGTGCCAGTACCCCCCCCGGCAGGGCTAACTATGGCTACACCTTC. This codes for CASTPPGRANYGYTF.

The chain couples TRBV27 to TRBJ1-2; 7 positions match TRBD1. The CDR3 is made up of 17 amino acids. Per germline, CDR1 MNHEY and CDR2 SMNVEV (reference sequence). Germline trimming cut 2 bases from V and 4 bases from J; bases unmatched to any gene: 13. CDR3 coding DNA: TGTGCCAGCAGTTTACGGTGGCTCGGAGACAGGGCCTATGGCTACACCTTC. The encoded protein is CASSLRWLGDRAYGYTF.

The chain couples TRBV5-1 to TRBJ1-1, with D unresolved. This CDR3 comprises 13 residues. V dropped 3 bases and J dropped 0 bases, with 6 bases sitting between them. The germline V gene has CDR1 SGHRS and CDR2 YFSETQ. The CDR3 loop is CASSSNMNTEAFF. In DNA form, the CDR3 reads TGCGCCAGCAGCTCAAACATGAACACTGAAGCTTTCTTT.

V usage is TRBV6-5 and J usage is TRBJ2-1, with D perhaps TRBD1 (5 bases). CDR3 length: 14 residues. V was pared by 4 bases and J by 0 bases, with 7 bases between. CDR1 and CDR2 from the germline V gene are MNHEY and SVGAGI. The CDR3 sequence is CASSFRDSYNEQFF. The CDR3 region has the DNA TGTGCCAGCAGTTTCAGGGACTCCTACAATGAGCAGTTCTTC.

The V call is TRBV29-1, the J call TRBJ1-2, with D possibly being TRBD1 (6 bases). Trimming took 4 bases from V and 4 from J, leaving 10 bases between them. In germline, CDR1 is SQVTM, CDR2 ANQGSEA. This CDR3 contains 12 residues. CDR3 region: CSVVGGSYGYTF. The CDR3 DNA follows: TGCAGCGTTGTAGGGGGATCCTATGGCTACACCTTC.

V is TRBV27 and J is TRBJ1-5, with 10 bases lining up with TRBD1. This CDR3 is 15 amino acids long. V dropped 5 bases and J dropped 5; count of bases not matched to a gene: 6. Germline lookup yields CDR1 MNHEY and CDR2 SMNVEV (reference sequence). DNA of the CDR3: TGTGCCAGCAGTCCCCGGACAGGGGGTGATCAGCCCCAGCATTTT. Protein product: CASSPRTGGDQPQHF.

The J gene is TRBJ2-7, the V gene TRBV11-2; 8 bases map to TRBD2. V lost 5 bases, J lost 4 bases, and 13 bases stayed unmatched. The CDR3 sequence is 16 residues long. From germline, CDR1 is SGHAT and CDR2 FQNNGV. The CDR3 protein is CASSRVPGGPKYEQYF. In DNA form, the CDR3 reads TGTGCCAGCAGCAGAGTGCCGGGGGGGCCTAAATACGAGCAGTACTTC.

The V call is TRBV5-1, the J call TRBJ2-1; D is perhaps TRBD2 (5 bases). The CDR3 spans 15 residues. Germline values: CDR1 SGHRS, CDR2 YFSETQ. V lost 0 bases, J lost 2 bases, and 9 bases lay in between. As DNA, the CDR3 is TGCGCCAGCAGCTTGGTCGGGAACACCTACAATGAGCAGTTCTTC. Protein sequence: CASSLVGNTYNEQFF.

The chain carries TRBV2 and TRBJ1-5; D perhaps matches TRBD1 (6 bases). CDR1 is SNHLY, CDR2 FYNNEI, per germline. The germline V and J ends were trimmed by 6 bases and 0 bases, with 18 bases remaining between them. The CDR3 contains 17 residues. The CDR3 loop reads CASRFYRDILSNQPQHF. For the CDR3, the DNA is TGTGCCAGCAGATTTTACCGGGACATTCTTAGCAATCAGCCCCAGCATTTT.

The chain recombines TRBV27 with TRBJ1-6; 11 nucleotides match TRBD1. The CDR3 has 17 residues. Germline V lookup: CDR1 MNHEY, CDR2 SMNVEV (reference sequence). V gave up 2 bases and J gave up 7 bases; unmatched junction bases: 7. CDR3 region: CASSLPPGQGGNSPLHF. The CDR3 DNA reads TGTGCCAGCAGTTTACCGCCGGGACAGGGGGGAAATTCACCCCTCCACTTT.

CDR3 in amino acids: CASSPREDYNSPLHF. DNA of the CDR3: TGTGCCAGCTCACCCCGGGAAGACTATAATTCACCCCTCCACTTT. The chain is built from TRBV18 and TRBJ1-6, with D uncertain. The CDR3 spans 15 residues. Germline V lookup: CDR1 KGHSH, CDR2 LQKENI. The V end lost 3 bases, the J end lost 3 bases, and 9 bases lay between the germline ends.

The genes are TRBV5-1 and TRBJ1-2, with TRBD1 matching 8 bases. The CDR3 is made up of 14 amino acids. CDR1 and CDR2 (germline): SGHRS, YFSETQ. The V and J ends lost 4 bases and 8 bases, in that order; junction bases with no gene match: 10. In DNA form, the CDR3 reads TGCGCCAGCAGCCTCGCACAGGGGGAAGGGGGCTACACCTTC. Translated: CASSLAQGEGGYTF.

The chain uses TRBV2 and TRBJ2-1, with 9 bases aligning to TRBD2. The germline V gene encodes CDR1 SNHLY and CDR2 FYNNEI. V lost 11 bases to trimming and J lost 0 bases; unmatched junction nucleotides: 8. CDR3 length: 15 amino acids. Written as DNA, the CDR3 is TGTGCCCGGCGGGGGGGGGAGAGCTCCTACAATGAGCAGTTCTTC. This codes for CARRGGESSYNEQFF.